One and the same sample provided the 25 T cell receptor beta chains below, sequenced in a study of T-cell reconstitution after alpha-beta-depleted transplantation in children. Unique molecular identifiers were incorporated when the TCRbeta library was constructed. TCRdb called the PCR reads again in MiXCR, with one record for every CDR3 protein. Among approximately 250,000 distinct CDR3 sequences, 9.7% were seen once, and the ten largest hold around 5.1%. This specimen consisted of PBMCs from the stem cell graft donor, obtained from the stem cell graft. Receptors originate from a human donor who donated a stem cell graft to a child with SCID.

This clonotype showed up many times. The chain couples TRBV5-1 to TRBJ1-1; weak D call: TRBD1 (5 bases). Germline V gene lookup returns CDR1 SGHRS and CDR2 YFSETQ. This CDR3 has 16 amino acids. The ends were cut back, 0 bases at V and 0 bases at J, with 12 bases in the middle. The CDR3 DNA is TGCGCCAGCAGCTTGGTGGGGGGAGTCATGAACACTGAAGCTTTCTTT. This gives the protein CASSLVGGVMNTEAFF.

This clonotype was counted at least ten times. The rearrangement joins TRBV5-1 to TRBJ2-7; 11 bases map to TRBD2. Germline V gene lookup returns CDR1 SGHRS and CDR2 YFSETQ. The CDR3 has 15 amino acids. V was pared by 4 bases and J by 2 bases, with 5 bases of the junction left unmatched. In nucleotides, the CDR3 is TGCGCCAGCAGCAAGGGACTAGCGGACCCCTACGAGCAGTACTTC. This codes for CASSKGLADPYEQYF.

The chain recombines TRBV10-1 with TRBJ1-1; 7 bases align to TRBD1. This CDR3 has 15 residues. Germline V gene data show CDR1 as WNHNN and CDR2 as SYGVQD (reference sequence). J gave up 7 bases and V 2 bases, and 10 bases lay outside the gene matches. The DNA of the CDR3 is TGCGCCAGCAGTGAGGGGGGTAGCAGGGGGGTTGAAGCTTTCTTT. This encodes CASSEGGSRGVEAFF.

This clonotype was seen ten or more times. The chain combines TRBV12-3 or TRBV12-4 with TRBJ2-6; 10 bases are shared with TRBD1. This CDR3 spans 17 amino acids. Trimming cost V 5 bases and J 2 bases; bases outside gene matches: 6. CDR3 sequence (DNA): TGTGCCAGCAGTCCAAGACAGGGGGCGGCTGGGGCCAACGTCCTGACTTTC. Residues: CASSPRQGAAGANVLTF.

This clonotype was recorded at least ten times. This chain joins TRBV7-8 and TRBJ1-6; 10 nucleotides align to TRBD1. After removal of 6 bases from V and 5 bases from J, the junction contained 4 bases not matched to a gene. The CDR3 runs to 15 residues. Germline values: CDR1 SGHVS, CDR2 FQNEAQ. The CDR3 is CASSYGTGDNSPLHF. In DNA form, the CDR3 reads TGTGCCAGCAGTTACGGGACAGGGGATAATTCACCCCTCCACTTT.

This clonotype showed up many times. The chain uses TRBV28 and TRBJ2-1, with TRBD2 identical over 9 bases. The CDR3 spans 17 residues. Germline CDR1 and CDR2: MDHEN and SYDVKM. V was clipped by 4 bases and J by 4 bases; unmatched bases: 11. The CDR3 here is CASSSQGLAGLYNEQFF. CDR3 DNA: TGTGCCAGCAGTTCCCAGGGGCTAGCGGGGCTATACAATGAGCAGTTCTTC.

This rearrangement joins TRBV20-1 to TRBJ2-1, with 7 bases aligning to TRBD2. From germline, CDR1 is DFQATT and CDR2 SNEGSKA (reference sequence). The J segment lost 6 bases and the V segment lost 0 bases, leaving 11 bases of the junction unmatched. This CDR3 is built from 16 residues. The CDR3 DNA reads as TGCAGTGCTAGAGATTGGAGACTAGCAGAGCTCAATGAGCAGTTCTTC. It encodes CSARDWRLAELNEQFF.

This clonotype was counted at least ten times. The chain uses TRBV5-1 and TRBJ2-5; D unresolved. The germline CDR1 and CDR2 sequences are SGHRS and YFSETQ. Trimming pared 4 bases from V and 2 bases from J, leaving 6 bases between. The CDR3 spans 12 residues. CDR3 amino acids: CASSNRQETQYF. The DNA of the CDR3 is TGCGCCAGCAGCAACAGACAAGAGACCCAGTACTTC.

This clonotype was seen many times. The chain has TRBV7-3 and TRBJ1-2; 8 bases align to TRBD1. Germline CDR1 and CDR2: SGHTA and FQGTGA. The CDR3 runs 15 residues. Trimming cost V 5 bases and J 4 bases; bases outside gene matches: 9. This CDR3 reads CASSLRDRRSYGYTF. Here the CDR3 DNA reads TGTGCCAGCAGCCTCCGGGACAGGCGGTCCTATGGCTACACCTTC.

The rearrangement links TRBV5-5 to TRBJ2-2, with 10 bases aligning to TRBD1. J was trimmed by 6 bases and V by 5 bases; bases with no gene match: 10. Germline V gene data show CDR1 as SGHKS and CDR2 as YYEKEE (reference sequence). The CDR3 totals 16 residues. CDR3 sequence (DNA): TGTGCCAGCAGTCTCCAGCCGGGACAGGGGCCCGGGGAGCTGTTTTTT. Translating gives CASSLQPGQGPGELFF.

Many counts were recorded for this clonotype. J is TRBJ2-5 and V is TRBV2, with D uncertain. Between the trimmed V and J ends, which lost 3 bases and 3 bases, there was a span of 8 bases. The CDR3 runs to 13 residues. Germline V gene sequence: CDR1 SNHLY, CDR2 FYNNEI. CDR3 DNA: TGTGCCAGCAGTGACGGGCAGAAAGAGACCCAGTACTTC. Amino acids: CASSDGQKETQYF.

This clonotype was recorded many times. The chain employs TRBV29-1 and TRBJ2-7, with unresolved D. This CDR3 comprises 12 residues. Germline V gene sequence: CDR1 SQVTM, CDR2 ANQGSEA. Trimming pared 2 bases from V and 3 bases from J, leaving 8 bases between. The CDR3 coding sequence is TGCAGCGTTGAATGGGGAAGCTACGAGCAGTACTTC. It translates to CSVEWGSYEQYF.

This clonotype was counted a few times. The V call is TRBV20-1, the J call TRBJ1-2; the D gene is possibly TRBD1 (6 bases). The CDR3 spans 12 residues. V gave up 0 bases and J gave up 8 bases, with 10 bases separating them. In germline, CDR1 is DFQATT, CDR2 SNEGSKA (reference sequence). CDR3 nucleotide sequence: TGCAGTGCTAGAGAGAGGGGGTGGGGCTACACCTTC. Protein: CSARERGWGYTF.

This clonotype was counted many times. This chain connects TRBV29-1 to TRBJ2-7; 12 bases line up with TRBD1. Germline V lookup: CDR1 SQVTM, CDR2 ANQGSEA. After removal of 6 bases from V and 5 bases from J, the junction contained 2 bases not matched to a gene. This CDR3 region has 12 residues. CDR3 bases: TGCAGCGTGGGACAGGGGGCCGACGAGCAGTACTTC. Translating gives CSVGQGADEQYF.

This clonotype was recorded many times. The chain carries TRBV20-1 and TRBJ1-2; 10 bases line up with TRBD1. This CDR3 region has 13 residues. The germline V gene has CDR1 DFQATT and CDR2 SNEGSKA (reference sequence). With 6 bases clipped from V and 3 bases from J, the junction kept 4 bases outside the gene matches. Written as DNA, the CDR3 is TGCAGTGCGGGGACAGGGGTCTACTATGGCTACACCTTC. Protein product: CSAGTGVYYGYTF.

This clonotype was seen at least ten times. V and J are TRBV3-1 and TRBJ2-7; maybe TRBD1 (6 bases). The CDR3 consists of 16 residues. The V end was cut by 4 bases, the J end by 0 bases, with 16 bases between. Germline V gene sequence: CDR1 LGHDT, CDR2 YNNKEL (reference sequence). The CDR3 reads CASSPARTAFSYEQYF. DNA for the CDR3: TGTGCCAGCAGCCCCGCCCGGACAGCATTCTCCTACGAGCAGTACTTC.

This clonotype appeared a few times. The gene calls are TRBV3-1 and TRBJ1-3, with no clear D. The CDR3 is 13 amino acids. Trimming took off 2 bases at V and 2 bases at J, with 4 bases between the two ends. Germline V gene lookup returns CDR1 LGHDT and CDR2 YNNKEL (reference sequence). CDR3 sequence reads: CASSQLTGNTIYF. The DNA for the CDR3 is TGTGCCAGCAGCCAACTAACTGGAAACACCATATATTTT.

The J gene is TRBJ2-3, the V gene TRBV7-3; TRBD1 matches 8 bases. The CDR3 has 14 residues. The junction had 7 bases not matched to a gene; V was cut back by 5 bases and J by 6 bases. Germline CDR1 SGHTA, CDR2 FQGTGA. CDR3 loop: CASSPDRAGDTQYF. The CDR3 nucleotides read TGTGCCAGCAGCCCGGACAGGGCCGGGGATACGCAGTATTTT. The whole variable domain, filled in from reference TRBV7-3 and TRBJ2-3, reads GAGVSQTPSNKVTEKGKYVELRCDPISGHTALYWYRQSLGQGPEFLIYFQGTGAADDSGLPNDRFFAVRPEGSVSTLKIQRTERGDSAVYLCASSPDRAGDTQYFGPGTRLTVL.

Concerning this clonotype itself: A read error may be the cause here, since a much bigger clone is one base away. The chain combines TRBV9 with TRBJ2-1, with 8 bases aligning to TRBD2. CDR1 and CDR2 from the germline V gene are SGDLS and YYNGEE. This CDR3 has 15 residues. CDR3 sequence: CAGSVGGGPYNEQFF. The CDR3 DNA reads TGTGCCGGCAGCGTAGGCGGGGGGCCTTACAATGAGCAGTTCTTC.

This clonotype was seen at least ten times. The chain carries TRBV4-2 and TRBJ1-3, with no clear D. Looked up from germline, CDR1 is LGHNA and CDR2 is YNFKEQ. The V gene lost 2 bases and the J gene lost 1 base, with 6 bases spanning the gap. CDR3 size: 14 residues. In DNA form, the CDR3 reads TGTGCCAGCAGCCAACAGTGGTCTGGAAACACCATATATTTT. It codes for CASSQQWSGNTIYF.

There are many counts of this clonotype. The V call is TRBV20-1, the J call TRBJ1-5; D may be TRBD1 (5 bases). Germline lookup yields CDR1 DFQATT and CDR2 SNEGSKA (reference sequence). The length of the CDR3 is 13 residues. V lost 1 base and J lost 6, with 10 bases in between. CDR3 loop: CSARGGESQPQHF. For the CDR3, the DNA is TGCAGTGCTAGAGGAGGGGAGAGTCAGCCCCAGCATTTT.

This clonotype showed up many times. The chain recombines TRBV5-1 with TRBJ1-3; D gene unclear. CDR1 is SGHRS and CDR2 is YFSETQ in the germline V gene. V gave up 1 base and J gave up 0 bases, with 14 bases separating them. The CDR3 covers 17 residues. Here the CDR3 DNA reads TGCGCCAGCAGCTTGATGCCCGGAGAATACTCTGGAAACACCATATATTTT. Translating gives CASSLMPGEYSGNTIYF.

To note about this clonotype: Compared with germline, one end of the junction differs, possibly owing to a read error. V usage is TRBV4-3 and J usage is TRBJ2-7; 8 bases are a match to TRBD1. The CDR3 has 14 amino acids. Germline values: CDR1 LGHNA, CDR2 YSLEER. CDR3 region: CASSQELTGDDQYF. The CDR3 coding sequence is TGCGCCAGCAGCCAAGAACTGACAGGGGACGATCAGTACTTC.

This clonotype turned up a few times. The V call is TRBV7-2, the J call TRBJ1-5; D not certain. The CDR3 has 13 amino acids. The V and J ends lost 1 base and 5 bases respectively, with 6 bases between them. Germline values: CDR1 SGHTA, CDR2 FQGNSA. CDR3 amino acids: CASSLDQDQPQHF. In DNA form, the CDR3 reads TGTGCCAGCAGCTTAGATCAGGATCAGCCCCAGCATTTT.

This clonotype was observed at least ten times. This chain connects TRBV29-1 to TRBJ1-4, with D perhaps matching TRBD1 (5 bases). The CDR3 contains 13 residues. V was cut by 7 bases and J by 7 bases, with 16 bases left in between. The germline V gene has CDR1 SQVTM and CDR2 ANQGSEA. The DNA of the CDR3 is TGCAGCGCTAGGGACTCGTTCTCTGAAAAACTGTTTTTT. Translation gives CSARDSFSEKLFF.